This T cell receptor beta chain is from a study of blood T cells in healthy people across ages. Germline V gene sequence: CDR1 MGHDK, CDR2 SYGVNS. The CDR3 has 13 residues. V was pared by 7 bases and J by 4 bases, with 3 bases of the junction left unmatched. A sample-barcoded 5' primer and a J-beta primer mix were used in a second PCR of roughly 6 to 11 cycles. One entry per CDR3 protein results from TCRdb running MiXCR on the 5' RACE reads. The sample holds some 1,500,000 distinct CDR3 sequences, approximately 43% seen once. There are a few counts of this clonotype. Its antigen is unknown. Overall study results and limits: A greater number of naive CD4+ cells and higher diversity distinguished long-lived donors from aged donors.

This chain uses TRBV25-1 with TRBJ1-1; 10 bases align to TRBD1. This TCR was recovered from a woman aged 18-35 years in good health. Material: blood. The CDR3 nucleotides read TGTGCCAGCACGACAGGGGGCGGCACTGAAGCTTTCTTT. Its protein is CASTTGGGTEAFF.